Listed below are T cell receptor beta chains from one sample, sequenced in a study of T cell responses to AZD1222 COVID-19 vaccine. Sequenced by immunoSEQ multiplex PCR; TCRdb stores in-frame clones only, minus some. The repertoire has some 120,000 clones, 89% of them found once; the top ten carry 3.5% to 5%. The source was peripheral blood, collected on day 0 of AZD1222 vaccination. The source of these receptors is an adult in good health. Each CDR3 is given with its conserved first and last residue. Each record gives: CDR3 length, clone size, J gene, V gene, D gene, CDR3 DNA, CDR3 protein. A D gene is named only where the DNA matches it firmly. Size values are once, few and many counts, or a class for expanded clones, and some rows have none.

>15|NA|TRBJ2-7|TRBV10-3|TRBD2
TGTGCCATCAGTGAAGAGCGGGACCCTCTTATCGGGCAGTACTTC
CAISEERDPLIGQYF
>12|NA|TRBJ1-4|TRBV19|NA
TGTGCCAGCCGCCAGATGCCTGAAAAACTGTTTTTT
CASRQMPEKLFF
>17|few|TRBJ2-1|TRBV24-1|TRBD2
TGTGCCACCAGTTTCCTAGTAGCGGGAGGGGAACCGAATGAGCAGTTCTTC
CATSFLVAGGEPNEQFF
>15|NA|TRBJ2-5|TRBV5-1|NA
TGCGCCAGCAGCTTGGGTGATACGTCTCAAGAGACCCAGTACTTC
CASSLGDTSQETQYF
>14|medium-sized|TRBJ2-5|TRBV7-9|TRBD2
TGTGCCAGCGTTGGGGGGGAGAAAGGAGAGACCCAGTACTTC
CASVGGEKGETQYF
>16|NA|TRBJ1-1|TRBV29-1|NA
TGCAGCGTTGAAGTCGAGGGAACCTCCATGAACACTGAAGCTTTCTTT
CSVEVEGTSMNTEAFF
>16|NA|TRBJ2-2|TRBV5-4|TRBD2
TGTGCCAGCAGCGGCATCAGCGGGGGGGCGTCCGGGGAGCTGTTTTTT
CASSGISGGASGELFF
>13|once|TRBJ2-3|TRBV19|NA
TGTGCCAGTGAGGCGGTGGTTTCAGGTACGCAGTATTTT
CASEAVVSGTQYF
>15|NA|TRBJ2-3|TRBV7-6|NA
TGTGCCAGCAGCCAAGAAACCCTAAGCACAGATACGCAGTATTTT
CASSQETLSTDTQYF
>15|NA|TRBJ1-4|TRBV30|TRBD1
TGTGCCTGGAGTGTCCGGGGGACAGGGGGCGAAAAACTGTTTTTT
CAWSVRGTGGEKLFF
>15|NA|TRBJ1-1|TRBV28|NA
TGTGCCACCCAGCCAGGACACCTACTGAACACTGAAGCTTTCTTT
CATQPGHLLNTEAFF
>13|NA|TRBJ2-5|TRBV19|NA
TGTGCCAGTGGAGTCGGGAGCGGCGAGACCCAGTACTTC
CASGVGSGETQYF
>16|NA|TRBJ1-4|TRBV7-9|NA
TGTGCCAGCAGCGGGGGCCGACAAGGGACGCGGGAAAAACTGTTTTTT
CASSGGRQGTREKLFF
>13|NA|TRBJ2-7|TRBV28|NA
TGTGCCAGCAGGGACCTAGTAAACTACGAGCAGTACTTC
CASRDLVNYEQYF
>12|NA|TRBJ1-1|TRBV30|TRBD1
TGTGCCTGGAGTCCAAGTCAGGGGGTGGCTTTCTTT
CAWSPSQGVAFF
>14|NA|TRBJ1-5|TRBV3-1/TRBV3-2|NA
TGTGCCAGCAGCCAATGGGCAGCCAATCAGCCCCAGCATTTT
CASSQWAANQPQHF
>14|NA|TRBJ1-1|TRBV6-4|NA
TGTGCCAGCAGTGACAGGACAGAGAGCACTGAAGCTTTCTTT
CASSDRTESTEAFF